Presented here are 6 T cell receptor beta chains from one specimen sequenced in a study of beta chain features in type 1 diabetes. General study findings and limits: People with Type 1 diabetes carried modestly yet significantly shorter TCRB CDR3s in all four CD4+ subsets.

Reverse transcription of all isolated RNA meant that expressed TCRB transcripts were sequenced. The protocol was immunoSEQ multiplex PCR, while the TCRdb copy is restricted to in-frame clones and leaves out a portion. This repertoire shows about 700,000 clones, around 15% found once; its top ten account for around 0.022%. No antigen is known for these receptors. Sequencing was done on a sample of naive CD4+ T cells from blood. The receptor source for this set is a man aged 18 to 29 with type 1 diabetes.

The J gene is TRBJ1-1, the V gene TRBV27, with 7 bases that match TRBD1. The CDR3 is 12 residues long. Looked up from germline, CDR1 is MNHEY and CDR2 is SMNVEV (reference sequence). V lost 4 bases to trimming and J lost 8 bases; unmatched junction nucleotides: 4. CDR3 bases: TGTGCCAGCAGTTCGACAGGGTTAGAAGCTTTCTTT. Protein sequence: CASSSTGLEAFF.

The V call is TRBV19, the J call TRBJ2-5, with 9 bases identical to TRBD1. Germline CDR1 LNHDA, CDR2 SQIVND (reference sequence). The V gene end was trimmed by 7 bases and the J gene end by 5 bases; junction bases not matched to a gene: 11. The CDR3 loop spans 15 amino acids. The CDR3 DNA reads as TGTGCCAGTATCCGGACAGGGGCTAGCATGGAGACCCAGTACTTC. Its translation is CASIRTGASMETQYF.

This clone has more than one count but fewer than ten. This chain links TRBV4-1 with TRBJ2-7, with D possibly being TRBD1 (6 bases). CDR3 size: 15 residues. Germline-derived CDR1 and CDR2 are MGHRA and YSYEKL. The ends were cut back, 0 bases at V and 5 bases at J, with 14 bases in the middle. The CDR3 bases are TGCGCCAGCAGCCAAGATCAGGGGCAGGGTGACGAGCAGTACTTC. Amino acid sequence: CASSQDQGQGDEQYF.

This clone was counted between two and nine times. The rearrangement joins TRBV4-1 to TRBJ1-1; D remains ambiguous. Germline loops: CDR1 MGHRA, CDR2 YSYEKL. Between the trimmed V and J ends, which lost 1 base and 4 bases, there was a span of 16 bases. The CDR3 consists of 16 residues. DNA of the CDR3: TGCGCCAGCAGCCAAGGTAAGACAAACTCTGGCACTGAAGCTTTCTTT. Its translation: CASSQGKTNSGTEAFF.

V and J are TRBV29-1 and TRBJ1-6, with D tentatively TRBD1 (5 bases). Trimming removed 6 bases at V and 1 base at J, with 13 bases between. From germline, CDR1 is SQVTM and CDR2 ANQGSEA. The CDR3 has 15 residues. The DNA for the CDR3 is TGCAGCGTCCGTCAGGGCTGGTCCTATAATTCACCCCTCCACTTT. Protein product: CSVRQGWSYNSPLHF. The full variable domain, rest sourced from reference TRBV29-1 and TRBJ1-6, is SAVISQKPSRDICQRGTSLTIQCQVDSQVTMMFWYRQQPGQSLTLIATANQGSEATYESGFVIDKFPISRPNLTFSTLTVSNMSPEDSSIYLCSVRQGWSYNSPLHFGNGTRLTVT.

As regards this clone: One junction end does not reproduce the germline sequence, and a read error may be involved. This chain links TRBV30 with TRBJ2-1; 12 nucleotides match TRBD2. This CDR3 is 11 amino acids long. Germline loops: CDR1 GTSNPN, CDR2 SVGIG (reference sequence). CDR3 DNA: TGTGCCTCGACTAGCGGGGGCCACTCGGTCTTC. It encodes CASTSGGHSVF.